Here is one TCR beta chain with its context. Its antigen is currently unknown. The sample comes from a study of cytomegalovirus exposure and HLA in healthy donors. Germline CDR1 reads LNHNV; CDR2 reads YYDKDF (reference sequence). The CDR3 consists of 15 residues. V dropped 1 base and J dropped 8 bases, with 17 bases sitting between them. Study-wide points: In the 95 to 150 validation repertoires, about 94% of cluster scores exceeded 0, per a later analysis. Confirmation in vitro established that a few CMV-associated chains were specific for CMV antigens.

Clones were read by immunoSEQ multiplex PCR, and TCRdb kept only the in-frame ones, dropping some. In the table there are tens of thousands of clones, 90% to 95% of which are singletons. The chain links TRBV15 to TRBJ1-1; no clear D gene. Sequenced material: PBMCs. The TCR comes from a woman aged 18-29 years in good health and CMV-seronegative. Here the CDR3 DNA reads TGTGCCACCAGCAGAGTTAGTGACACTCATCGGGAAGCTTTCTTT. As protein: CATSRVSDTHREAFF.